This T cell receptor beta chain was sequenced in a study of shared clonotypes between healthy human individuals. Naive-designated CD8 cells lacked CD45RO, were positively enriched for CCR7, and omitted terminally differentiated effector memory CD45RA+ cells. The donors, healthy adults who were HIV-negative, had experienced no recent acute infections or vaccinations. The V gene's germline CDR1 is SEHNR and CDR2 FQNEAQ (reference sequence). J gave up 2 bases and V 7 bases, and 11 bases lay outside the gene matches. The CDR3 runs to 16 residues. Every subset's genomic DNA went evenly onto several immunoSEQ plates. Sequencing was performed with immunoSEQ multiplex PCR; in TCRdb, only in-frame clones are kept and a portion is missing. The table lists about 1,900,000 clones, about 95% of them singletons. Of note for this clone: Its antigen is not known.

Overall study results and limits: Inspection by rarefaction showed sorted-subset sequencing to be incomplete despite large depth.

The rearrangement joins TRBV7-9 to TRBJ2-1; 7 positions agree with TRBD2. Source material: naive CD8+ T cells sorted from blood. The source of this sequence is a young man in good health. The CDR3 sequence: CASTGGSFSPYNEQFF. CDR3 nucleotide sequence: TGTGCCAGCACGGGAGGATCCTTTTCGCCCTACAATGAGCAGTTCTTC. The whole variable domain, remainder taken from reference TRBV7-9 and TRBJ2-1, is DTGVSQNPRHKITKRGQNVTFRCDPISEHNRLYWYRQTLGQGPEFLTYFQNEAQLEKSRLLSDRFSAERPKGSFSTLEIQRTEQGDSAMYLCASTGGSFSPYNEQFFGPGTRLTVL.